This T cell receptor (beta chain) was sequenced for a study of cytomegalovirus exposure and HLA in healthy donors. It was with 60 Vbeta and 13 Jbeta primers that the PCR ran. Generated by immunoSEQ multiplex PCR, the TCRdb table keeps only in-frame clones and is missing some. This table has more than 95,000 clones, roughly 74% appearing once. Germline V lookup: CDR1 SGHVS, CDR2 FNYEAQ. The V end lost 3 bases, the J end lost 2 bases, and 20 bases lay between the germline ends. The CDR3 is 17 residues long. Input material: PBMCs. This receptor was identified in a woman between 50 and 59 years old in good health and CMV-seropositive. V is TRBV7-6 and J is TRBJ2-7; D is possibly TRBD1 (8 bases). The CDR3 DNA reads as TGTGCCAGCAGCTTCCGAGAAAACAGGGGGGGGGCCTACGAGCAGTACTTC. Residues: CASSFRENRGGAYEQYF.